This T cell receptor beta chain was found in a study of blood T cell repertoires in COVID-19. For the study at large: PBMCs, B-cell-depleted T cells, or T cells were the source of the cDNA or gDNA that made up the material.

V lost 2 bases to trimming and J lost 5 bases; unmatched junction nucleotides: 8. Germline CDR1 is SNHLY and CDR2 is FYNNEI. The length of the CDR3 is 15 residues. In the original processing: Amplification with reference gene primers provided the estimates of nucleated cell counts. Using immunoSEQ multiplex PCR, the repertoire was profiled, and TCRdb retains in-frame clones only, with some absent. The V and J calls and clone size were taken over from that table, and D and trimming were inferred from the DNA. Among about 220,000 clones listed, roughly 80% were seen once. Material: peripheral blood. The genes are TRBV2 and TRBJ1-1; TRBD1 agrees at 7 bases. The sequence was collected from a man aged 25 to 40 with active or convalescent COVID-19. This CDR3 reads CASSEPEGGWTEAFF. CDR3 DNA sequence: TGTGCCAGCAGTGAACCCGAAGGGGGCTGGACTGAAGCTTTCTTT.